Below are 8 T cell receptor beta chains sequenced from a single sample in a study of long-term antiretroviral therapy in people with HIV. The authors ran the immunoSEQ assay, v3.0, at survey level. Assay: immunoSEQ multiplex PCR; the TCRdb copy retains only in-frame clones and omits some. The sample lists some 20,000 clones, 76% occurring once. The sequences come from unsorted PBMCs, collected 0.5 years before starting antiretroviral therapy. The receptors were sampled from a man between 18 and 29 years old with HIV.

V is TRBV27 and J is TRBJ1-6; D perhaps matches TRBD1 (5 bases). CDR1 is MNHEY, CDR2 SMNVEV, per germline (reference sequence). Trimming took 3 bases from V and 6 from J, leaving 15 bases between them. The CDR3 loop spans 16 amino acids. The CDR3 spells CASSFSPPTANSPLHF. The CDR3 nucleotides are TGTGCCAGCAGTTTTTCCCCCCCGACAGCTAATTCACCCCTCCACTTT.

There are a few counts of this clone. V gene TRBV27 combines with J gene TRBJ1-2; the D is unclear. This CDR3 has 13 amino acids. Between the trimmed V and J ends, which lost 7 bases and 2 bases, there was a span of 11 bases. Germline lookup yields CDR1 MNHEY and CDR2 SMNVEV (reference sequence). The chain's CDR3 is CASTQHPNYGYTF. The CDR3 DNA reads TGTGCCAGCACGCAACACCCCAACTATGGCTACACCTTC.

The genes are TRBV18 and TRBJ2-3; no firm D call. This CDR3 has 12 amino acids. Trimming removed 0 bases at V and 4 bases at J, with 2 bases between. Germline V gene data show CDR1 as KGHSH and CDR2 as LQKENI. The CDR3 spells CASSPPSDTQYF. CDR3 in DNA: TGTGCCAGCTCACCACCGTCAGATACGCAGTATTTT.

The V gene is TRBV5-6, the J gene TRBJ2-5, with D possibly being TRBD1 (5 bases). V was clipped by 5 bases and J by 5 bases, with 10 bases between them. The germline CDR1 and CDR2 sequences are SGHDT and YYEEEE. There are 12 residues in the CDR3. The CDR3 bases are TGTGCCAGCAGAGGGGTCCAGGAGACCCAGTACTTC. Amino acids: CASRGVQETQYF.

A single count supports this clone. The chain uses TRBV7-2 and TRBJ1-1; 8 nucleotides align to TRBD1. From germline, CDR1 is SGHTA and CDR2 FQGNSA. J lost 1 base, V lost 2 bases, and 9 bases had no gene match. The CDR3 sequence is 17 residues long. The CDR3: CASSLTGGSLGNTEAFF. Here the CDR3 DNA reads TGTGCCAGCAGCTTAACAGGGGGGAGCTTGGGGAACACTGAAGCTTTCTTT.

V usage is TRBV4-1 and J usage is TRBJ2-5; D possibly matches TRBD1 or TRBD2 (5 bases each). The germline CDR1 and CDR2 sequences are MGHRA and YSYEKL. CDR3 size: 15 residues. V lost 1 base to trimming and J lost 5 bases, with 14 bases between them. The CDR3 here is CASSQGPGTLETQYF. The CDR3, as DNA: TGCGCCAGCAGCCAAGGCCCCGGGACCCTGGAGACCCAGTACTTC.

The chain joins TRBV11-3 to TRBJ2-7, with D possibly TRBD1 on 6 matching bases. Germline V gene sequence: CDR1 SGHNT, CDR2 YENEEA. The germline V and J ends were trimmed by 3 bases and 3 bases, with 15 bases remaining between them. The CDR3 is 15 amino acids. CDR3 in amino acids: CASSLEPGHYYEQYF. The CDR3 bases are TGTGCCAGCAGCTTGGAACCGGGACACTACTACGAGCAGTACTTC.

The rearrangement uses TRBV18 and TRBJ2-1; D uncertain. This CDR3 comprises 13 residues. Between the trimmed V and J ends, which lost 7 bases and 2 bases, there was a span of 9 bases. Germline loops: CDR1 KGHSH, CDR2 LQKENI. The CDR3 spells CASWQDPYNEQFF. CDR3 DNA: TGTGCCAGCTGGCAGGACCCCTACAATGAGCAGTTCTTC.